Listed below are T cell receptor beta chains from one sample, sequenced in a study of blood T cells in healthy people across ages. TCRdb reanalysed the 5' RACE reads using MiXCR and keeps one entry per CDR3 protein. The repertoire holds about 380,000 distinct CDR3 sequences, over 45% seen once, with around 49% in the top ten. Material: blood. The receptors come from a man aged 60 to 69 in good health. The CDR3 runs from the conserved cysteine through the conserved F or W. D genes are given only for firm matches. Clone size is stated in some rows and not others, as once, few, many or a class when expanded.

CDR3 protein	CDR3 DNA	V gene	clone size	D gene	J gene
CSAPNIWGRAGEQYF	TGCAGTGCCCCCAACATCTGGGGGAGGGCCGGTGAGCAGTACTTC	TRBV20-1	-	TRBD2	TRBJ2-5
CASSLSVQDTQYF	TGTGCCAGCAGTTTATCGGTGCAAGATACGCAGTATTTT	TRBV25-1	many	-	TRBJ2-3
CTSSSRARLETQYF	TGTACCAGCAGCTCCCGGGCCCGGTTAGAGACCCAGTACTTC	TRBV7-2	-	-	TRBJ2-5
CASSDSTSGPWDTQYF	TGTGCCAGCAGTGACTCGACTAGCGGACCCTGGGATACGCAGTATTTT	TRBV6-4	few	TRBD2	TRBJ2-3
CASISSGANVLTF	TGTGCCAGCATTTCCTCTGGGGCCAACGTCCTGACTTTC	TRBV25-1	few	-	TRBJ2-6
CATSRGGGPNYGYTF	TGTGCCACCAGCAGAGGGGGAGGGCCCAACTATGGCTACACCTTC	TRBV15	-	-	TRBJ1-2
CASTGGVSYNEQFF	TGTGCCAGCACGGGGGGGGTTTCCTACAATGAGCAGTTCTTC	TRBV27	few	TRBD2	TRBJ2-1
CASSKQGAPDNEQFF	TGCGCCAGCAGCAAACAGGGGGCGCCGGACAATGAGCAGTTCTTC	TRBV5-1	-	TRBD1	TRBJ2-1
CSVETGGETQYF	TGCAGCGTTGAAACAGGGGGGGAGACCCAGTACTTC	TRBV29-1	many	TRBD1	TRBJ2-5
CASSTTGTYEQYF	TGTGCCAGCAGTACGACTGGTACCTACGAGCAGTACTTC	TRBV25-1	-	-	TRBJ2-7
CASSLAFFTDTQYF	TGTGCCAGCAGCTTGGCCTTCTTCACAGATACGCAGTATTTT	TRBV5-6	-	-	TRBJ2-3
CASSQDGGTNYGYTF	TGCGCCAGCAGCCAAGATGGGGGAACTAACTATGGCTACACCTTC	TRBV4-1	-	-	TRBJ1-2
CSVTDSSGANVLTF	TGCAGCGTTACGGACAGCTCTGGGGCCAACGTCCTGACTTTC	TRBV29-1	-	-	TRBJ2-6
CASIKDRSDTIYF	TGTGCCAGCATTAAAGACAGGAGTGACACCATATATTTT	TRBV12-3/TRBV12-4	-	-	TRBJ1-3
CASRYRVEQYF	TGTGCCAGCAGATACAGGGTCGAGCAGTACTTC	TRBV7-9	-	-	TRBJ2-7
CATSNRMQETQYF	TGTGCCACCAGCAATAGGATGCAAGAGACCCAGTACTTC	TRBV15	-	-	TRBJ2-5
CSASLVAGPNEQFF	TGCAGTGCTAGTCTGGTAGCGGGCCCCAATGAGCAGTTCTTC	TRBV20-1	-	TRBD2	TRBJ2-1